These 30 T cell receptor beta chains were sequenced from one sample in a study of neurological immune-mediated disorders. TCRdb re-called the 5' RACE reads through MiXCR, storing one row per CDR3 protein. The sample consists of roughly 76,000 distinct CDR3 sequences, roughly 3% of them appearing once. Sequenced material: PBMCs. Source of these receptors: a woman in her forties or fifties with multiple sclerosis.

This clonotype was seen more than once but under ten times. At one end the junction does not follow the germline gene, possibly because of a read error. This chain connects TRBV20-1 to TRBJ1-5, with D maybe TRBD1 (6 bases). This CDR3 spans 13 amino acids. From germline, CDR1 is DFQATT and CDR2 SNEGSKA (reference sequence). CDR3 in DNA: TGCAGTGCAGGGGGGAAGGGCAATAAGACCCAGAATTTT. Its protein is CSAGGKGNKTQNF.

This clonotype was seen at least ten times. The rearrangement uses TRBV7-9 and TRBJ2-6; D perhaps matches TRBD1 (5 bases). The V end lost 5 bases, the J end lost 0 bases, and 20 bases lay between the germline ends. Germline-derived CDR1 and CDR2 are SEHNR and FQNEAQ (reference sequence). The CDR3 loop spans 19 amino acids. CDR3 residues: CASSLGLRSSSSGANVLTF. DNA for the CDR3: TGTGCCAGCAGCCTGGGGCTGCGGTCATCTAGCTCTGGGGCCAACGTCCTGACTTTC.

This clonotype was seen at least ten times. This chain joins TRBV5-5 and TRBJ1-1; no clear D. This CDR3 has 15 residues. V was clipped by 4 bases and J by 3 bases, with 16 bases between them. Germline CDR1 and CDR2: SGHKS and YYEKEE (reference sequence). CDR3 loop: CASSPGWASDTEAFF. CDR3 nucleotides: TGTGCCAGCAGCCCGGGCTGGGCATCGGACACTGAAGCTTTCTTT.

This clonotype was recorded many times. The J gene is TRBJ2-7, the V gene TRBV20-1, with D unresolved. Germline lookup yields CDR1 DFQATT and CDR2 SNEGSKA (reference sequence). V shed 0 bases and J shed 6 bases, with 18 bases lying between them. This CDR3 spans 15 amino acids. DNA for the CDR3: TGCAGTGCTAGAGATGGCTACTCTCCTACGGTCGAGCAGTACTTC. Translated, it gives CSARDGYSPTVEQYF.

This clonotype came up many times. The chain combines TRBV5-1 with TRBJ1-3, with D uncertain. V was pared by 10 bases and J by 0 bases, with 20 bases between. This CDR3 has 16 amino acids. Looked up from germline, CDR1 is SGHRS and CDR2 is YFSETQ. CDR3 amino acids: CAALMSRSPSGNTIYF. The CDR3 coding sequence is TGCGCCGCCCTAATGAGCAGGTCTCCCTCTGGAAACACCATATATTTT.

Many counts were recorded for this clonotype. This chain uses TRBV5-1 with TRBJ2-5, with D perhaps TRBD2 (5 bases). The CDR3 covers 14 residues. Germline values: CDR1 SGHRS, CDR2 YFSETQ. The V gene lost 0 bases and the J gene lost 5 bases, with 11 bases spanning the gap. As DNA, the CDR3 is TGCGCCAGCAGCTTGGTCCCTAGCCGGGAGACCCAGTACTTC. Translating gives CASSLVPSRETQYF.

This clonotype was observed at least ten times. CDR3 DNA: TGCAGTGCTAGAGGATTTGGACGGACACCCCTCAATCAGCCCCAGCATTTT. Translated, it gives CSARGFGRTPLNQPQHF. The chain joins TRBV20-1 to TRBJ1-5; a possible D gene is TRBD1 (5 bases). V was shortened by 1 base and J by 3 bases, with 19 bases between the two germline ends. This CDR3 is 17 amino acids long. The germline CDR1 and CDR2 sequences are DFQATT and SNEGSKA (reference sequence).

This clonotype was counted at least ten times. The CDR3 sequence: CASSPGTSGSQFF. The CDR3 DNA is TGCGCCAGCAGCCCCGGGACTAGCGGGAGTCAGTTCTTC. This chain joins TRBV10-2 and TRBJ2-1, with 14 nucleotides matching TRBD2. From germline, CDR1 is WSHSY and CDR2 SAAADI. The CDR3 runs to 13 residues. Trimming cost V 6 bases and J 13 bases; bases outside gene matches: 5.

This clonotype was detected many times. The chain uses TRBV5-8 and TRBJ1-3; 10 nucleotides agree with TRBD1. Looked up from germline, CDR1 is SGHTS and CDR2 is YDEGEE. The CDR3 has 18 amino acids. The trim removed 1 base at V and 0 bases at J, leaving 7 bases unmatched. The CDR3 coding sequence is TGTGCCAGCAGCTTGAGAGGGACAGGGGTGCGCTCTGGAAACACCATATATTTT. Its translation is CASSLRGTGVRSGNTIYF.

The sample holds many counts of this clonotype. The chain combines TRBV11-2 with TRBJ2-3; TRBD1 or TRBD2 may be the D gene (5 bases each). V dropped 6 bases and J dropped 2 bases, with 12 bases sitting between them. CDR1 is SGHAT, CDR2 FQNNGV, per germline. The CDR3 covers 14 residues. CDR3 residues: CASRGWDVTDTQYF. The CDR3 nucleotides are TGTGCCAGCAGGGGGTGGGACGTCACAGATACGCAGTATTTT.

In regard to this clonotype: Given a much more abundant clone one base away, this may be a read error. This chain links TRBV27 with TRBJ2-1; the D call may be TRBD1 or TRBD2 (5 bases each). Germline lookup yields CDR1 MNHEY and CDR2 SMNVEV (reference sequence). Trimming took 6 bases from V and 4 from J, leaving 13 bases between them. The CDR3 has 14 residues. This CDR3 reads CASSPGRGYNEQFF. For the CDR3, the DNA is TGTGCCAGCAGCCCGGGACGGGGTTACAATGAGCAGTTCTTC.

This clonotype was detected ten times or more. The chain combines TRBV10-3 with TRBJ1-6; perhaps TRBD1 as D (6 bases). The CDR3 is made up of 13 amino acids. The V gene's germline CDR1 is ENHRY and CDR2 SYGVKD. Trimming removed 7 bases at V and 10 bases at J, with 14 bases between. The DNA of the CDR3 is TGTGCCATCAATAGGGGGGGGGACTCACCCCTCCACTTT. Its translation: CAINRGGDSPLHF.

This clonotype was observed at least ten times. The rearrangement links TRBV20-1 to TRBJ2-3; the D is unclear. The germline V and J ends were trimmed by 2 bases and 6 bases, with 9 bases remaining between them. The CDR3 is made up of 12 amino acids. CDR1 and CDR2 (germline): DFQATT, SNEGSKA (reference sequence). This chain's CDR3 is CSARQVGDTQYF. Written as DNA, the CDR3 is TGCAGTGCTAGACAGGTTGGGGATACGCAGTATTTT.

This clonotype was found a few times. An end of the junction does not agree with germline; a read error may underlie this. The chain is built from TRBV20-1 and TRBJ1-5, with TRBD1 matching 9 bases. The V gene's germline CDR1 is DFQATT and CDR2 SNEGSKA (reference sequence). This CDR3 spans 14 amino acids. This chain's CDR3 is CSASNRGRKGTQNF. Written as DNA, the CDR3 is TGCAGTGCTAGTAACAGGGGGCGGAAAGGGACCCAGAATTTT.

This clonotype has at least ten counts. CDR3 coding DNA: TGCGCCAGCAGCAGGGACGGCCAGGACTATGGCTACACCTTC. Amino acid sequence: CASSRDGQDYGYTF. This chain joins TRBV5-1 and TRBJ1-2; maybe TRBD1 (5 bases). The CDR3 covers 14 residues. From germline, CDR1 is SGHRS and CDR2 YFSETQ. V lost 4 bases, J lost 3 bases, and 13 bases lay in between.

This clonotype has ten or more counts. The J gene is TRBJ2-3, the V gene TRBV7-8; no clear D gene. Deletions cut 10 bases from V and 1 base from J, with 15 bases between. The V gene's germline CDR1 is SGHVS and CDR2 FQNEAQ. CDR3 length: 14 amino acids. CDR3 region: CATSPSRGTDTQYF. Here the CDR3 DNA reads TGTGCCACCTCACCGTCTAGGGGCACAGATACGCAGTATTTT. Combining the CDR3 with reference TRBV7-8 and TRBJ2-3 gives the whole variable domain GAGVSQSPRYKVAKRGQDVALRCDPISGHVSLFWYQQALGQGPEFLTYFQNEAQLDKSGLPSDRFFAERPEGSVSTLKIQRTQQEDSAVYLCATSPSRGTDTQYFGPGTRLTVL.

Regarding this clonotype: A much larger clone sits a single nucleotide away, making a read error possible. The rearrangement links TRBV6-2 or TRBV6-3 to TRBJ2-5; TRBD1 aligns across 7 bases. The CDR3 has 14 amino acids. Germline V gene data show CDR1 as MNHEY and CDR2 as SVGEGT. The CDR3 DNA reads TGTTCCAGCACCCCAAGGACAGGAGAAGAGACCCAGTACTTC. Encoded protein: CSSTPRTGEETQYF.

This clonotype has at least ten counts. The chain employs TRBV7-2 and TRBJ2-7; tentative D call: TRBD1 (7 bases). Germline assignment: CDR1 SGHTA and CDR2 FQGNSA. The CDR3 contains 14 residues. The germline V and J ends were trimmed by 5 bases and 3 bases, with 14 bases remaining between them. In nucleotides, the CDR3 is TGTGCCAGCAGCCCGCGGGACAGCAACTACGAGCAGTACTTC. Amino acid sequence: CASSPRDSNYEQYF.

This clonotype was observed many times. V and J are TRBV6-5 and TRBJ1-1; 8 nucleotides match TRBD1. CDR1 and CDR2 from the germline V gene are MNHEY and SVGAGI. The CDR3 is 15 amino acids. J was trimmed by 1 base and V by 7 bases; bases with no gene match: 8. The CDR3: CASNQRTGGNTEAFF. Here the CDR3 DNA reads TGTGCCAGCAATCAAAGAACAGGGGGGAACACTGAAGCTTTCTTT.

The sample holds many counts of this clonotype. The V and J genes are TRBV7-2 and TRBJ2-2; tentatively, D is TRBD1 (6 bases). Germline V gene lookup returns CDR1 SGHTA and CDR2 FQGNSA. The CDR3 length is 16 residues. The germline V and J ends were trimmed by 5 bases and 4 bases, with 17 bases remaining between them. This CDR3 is CASSPDWGRGTGELFF. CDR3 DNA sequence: TGTGCCAGCAGCCCCGATTGGGGCAGGGGCACCGGGGAGCTGTTTTTT.

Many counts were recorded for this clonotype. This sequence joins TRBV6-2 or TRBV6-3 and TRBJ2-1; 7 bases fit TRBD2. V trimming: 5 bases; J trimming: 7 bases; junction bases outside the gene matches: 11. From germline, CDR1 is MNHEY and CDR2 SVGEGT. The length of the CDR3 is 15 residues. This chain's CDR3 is CASSLPLGGSNEQFF. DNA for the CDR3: TGTGCCAGCAGTCTCCCGCTGGGAGGGAGTAATGAGCAGTTCTTC.

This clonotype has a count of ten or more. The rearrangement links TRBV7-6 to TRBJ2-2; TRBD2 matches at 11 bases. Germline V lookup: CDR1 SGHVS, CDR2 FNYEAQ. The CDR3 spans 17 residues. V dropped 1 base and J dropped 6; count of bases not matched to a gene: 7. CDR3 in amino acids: CASSLELAGVLAGELFF. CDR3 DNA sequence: TGTGCCAGCAGCTTAGAACTAGCGGGAGTATTAGCCGGGGAGCTGTTTTTT.

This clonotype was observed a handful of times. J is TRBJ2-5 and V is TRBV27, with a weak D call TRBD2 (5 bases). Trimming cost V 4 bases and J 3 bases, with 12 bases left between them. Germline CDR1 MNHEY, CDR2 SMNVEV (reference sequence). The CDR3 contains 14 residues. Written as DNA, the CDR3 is TGTGCCAGCAGTTCCGCGGGCTGGAAAGAGACCCAGTACTTC. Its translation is CASSSAGWKETQYF.

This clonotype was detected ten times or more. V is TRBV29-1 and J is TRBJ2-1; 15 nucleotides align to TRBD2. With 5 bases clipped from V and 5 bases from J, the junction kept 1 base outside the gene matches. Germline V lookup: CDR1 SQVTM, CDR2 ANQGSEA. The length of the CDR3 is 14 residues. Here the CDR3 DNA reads TGCAGCGTTTGGACTAGCGGGAGGGACAATGAGCAGTTCTTC. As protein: CSVWTSGRDNEQFF.

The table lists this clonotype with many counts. This CDR3 is CASSGTSGVRWDEQYF. The CDR3 DNA follows: TGTGCCAGCAGTGGGACTAGCGGGGTGAGATGGGACGAGCAGTACTTC. The gene calls are TRBV6-2 or TRBV6-3 and TRBJ2-7, with 13 bases aligning to TRBD2. The CDR3 loop spans 16 amino acids. With 5 bases clipped from V and 5 bases from J, the junction kept 9 bases outside the gene matches. CDR1 and CDR2 (germline): MNHEY, SVGEGT.

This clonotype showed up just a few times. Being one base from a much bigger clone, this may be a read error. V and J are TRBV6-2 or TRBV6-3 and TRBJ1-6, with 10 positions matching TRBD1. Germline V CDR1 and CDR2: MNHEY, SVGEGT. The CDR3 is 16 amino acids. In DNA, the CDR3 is TGTGCCAGCAGCTCCCGAGGAGGACAGGGGGACTCACACCTCCACTTT. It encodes CASSSRGGQGDSHLHF.

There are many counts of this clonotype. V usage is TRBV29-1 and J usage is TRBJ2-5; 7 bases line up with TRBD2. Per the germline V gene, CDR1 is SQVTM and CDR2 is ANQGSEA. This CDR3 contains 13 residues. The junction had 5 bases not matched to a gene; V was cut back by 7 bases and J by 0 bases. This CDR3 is CSATGTNQETQYF. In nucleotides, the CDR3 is TGCAGCGCAACGGGGACTAACCAAGAGACCCAGTACTTC.

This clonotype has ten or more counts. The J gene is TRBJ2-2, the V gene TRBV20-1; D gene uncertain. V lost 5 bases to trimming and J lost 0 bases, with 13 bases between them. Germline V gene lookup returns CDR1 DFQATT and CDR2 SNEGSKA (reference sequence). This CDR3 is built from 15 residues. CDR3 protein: CSAGSPGANTGELFF. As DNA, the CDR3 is TGCAGTGCTGGATCTCCGGGCGCGAACACCGGGGAGCTGTTTTTT.

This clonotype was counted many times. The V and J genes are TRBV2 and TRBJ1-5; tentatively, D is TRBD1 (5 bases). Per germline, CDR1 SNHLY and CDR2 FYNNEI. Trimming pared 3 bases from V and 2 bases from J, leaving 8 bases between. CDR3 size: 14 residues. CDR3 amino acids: CASSELGGNQPQHF. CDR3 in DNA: TGTGCCAGCAGTGAGCTAGGGGGCAATCAGCCCCAGCATTTT.

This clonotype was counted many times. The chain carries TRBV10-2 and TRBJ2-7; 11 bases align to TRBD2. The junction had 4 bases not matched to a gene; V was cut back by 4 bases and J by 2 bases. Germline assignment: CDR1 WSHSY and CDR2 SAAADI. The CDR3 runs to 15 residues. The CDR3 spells CASSVAGGPAYEQYF. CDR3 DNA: TGCGCCAGCAGTGTAGCGGGAGGGCCCGCCTACGAGCAGTACTTC.